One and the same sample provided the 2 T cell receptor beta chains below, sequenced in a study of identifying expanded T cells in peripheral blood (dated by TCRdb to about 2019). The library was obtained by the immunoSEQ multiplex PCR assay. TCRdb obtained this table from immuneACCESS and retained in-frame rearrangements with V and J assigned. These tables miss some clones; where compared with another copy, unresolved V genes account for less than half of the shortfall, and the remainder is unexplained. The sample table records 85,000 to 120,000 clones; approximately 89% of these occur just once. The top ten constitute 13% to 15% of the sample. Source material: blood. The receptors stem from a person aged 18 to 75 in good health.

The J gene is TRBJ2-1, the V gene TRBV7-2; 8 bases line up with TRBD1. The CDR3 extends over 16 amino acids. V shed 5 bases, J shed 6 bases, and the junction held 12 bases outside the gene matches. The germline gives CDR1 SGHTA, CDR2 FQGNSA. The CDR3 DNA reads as TGTGCCAGCAGCGGACGACAGGGGCGCGAGGTCAATGAGCAGTTCTTC. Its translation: CASSGRQGREVNEQFF.

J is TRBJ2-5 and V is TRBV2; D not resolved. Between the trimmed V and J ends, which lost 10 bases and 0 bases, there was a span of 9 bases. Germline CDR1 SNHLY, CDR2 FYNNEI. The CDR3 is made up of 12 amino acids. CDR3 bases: TGTGCCACATCCAGGAACCAAGAGACCCAGTACTTC. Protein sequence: CATSRNQETQYF.